This T cell receptor beta chain was found in a study of OX40 agonist ivuxolimab in advanced cancers. Looking at the study overall: Partial responses were achieved by three patients, of whom one had hepatocellular carcinoma and two had cutaneous melanoma. General observations from the study: Certain nonresponders likewise exhibited a low normalized T-cell clonal expansion.

The trim removed 7 bases at V and 7 bases at J, leaving 6 bases unmatched. The V gene's germline CDR1 is MNHNS and CDR2 SASEGT. This CDR3 comprises 13 residues. With respect to this clone: Its matching antigen is unknown.

Using immunoSEQ multiplex PCR, the repertoire was profiled, and TCRdb retains in-frame clones only, with some absent. Among about 38,000 clones listed, 70% to 80% were seen once. This clonotype was obtained from an adult with an advanced solid tumor such as melanoma, head and neck, liver or kidney cancer. The rearrangement joins TRBV6-1 to TRBJ2-2; 7 bases align to TRBD2. The sequences come from CD4+ or CD8+ T cells sorted from blood, collected in a trial of the OX40 agonist ivuxolimab. The CDR3 DNA follows: TGTGCCAGCACGCCCGGGGGGTACGGGGAGCTGTTTTTT. Its translation: CASTPGGYGELFF.